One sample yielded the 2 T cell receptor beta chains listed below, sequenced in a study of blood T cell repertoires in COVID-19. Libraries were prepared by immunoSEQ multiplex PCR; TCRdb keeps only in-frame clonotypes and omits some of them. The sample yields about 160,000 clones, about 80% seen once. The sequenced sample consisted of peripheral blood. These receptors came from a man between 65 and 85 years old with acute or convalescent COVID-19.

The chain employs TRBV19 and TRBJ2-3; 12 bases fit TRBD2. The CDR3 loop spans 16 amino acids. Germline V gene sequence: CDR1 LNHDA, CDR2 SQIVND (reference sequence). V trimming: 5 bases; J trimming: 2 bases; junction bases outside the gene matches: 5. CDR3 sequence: CASSAGTSGYTDTQYF. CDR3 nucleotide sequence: TGTGCCAGTAGTGCCGGGACTAGCGGGTACACAGATACGCAGTATTTT.

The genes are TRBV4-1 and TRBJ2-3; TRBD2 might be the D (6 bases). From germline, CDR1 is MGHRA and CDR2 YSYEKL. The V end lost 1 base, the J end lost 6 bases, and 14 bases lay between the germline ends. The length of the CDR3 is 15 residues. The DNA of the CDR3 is TGCGCCAGCAGCCAAGTTGCGGGGACCGGGGATACGCAGTATTTT. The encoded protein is CASSQVAGTGDTQYF.